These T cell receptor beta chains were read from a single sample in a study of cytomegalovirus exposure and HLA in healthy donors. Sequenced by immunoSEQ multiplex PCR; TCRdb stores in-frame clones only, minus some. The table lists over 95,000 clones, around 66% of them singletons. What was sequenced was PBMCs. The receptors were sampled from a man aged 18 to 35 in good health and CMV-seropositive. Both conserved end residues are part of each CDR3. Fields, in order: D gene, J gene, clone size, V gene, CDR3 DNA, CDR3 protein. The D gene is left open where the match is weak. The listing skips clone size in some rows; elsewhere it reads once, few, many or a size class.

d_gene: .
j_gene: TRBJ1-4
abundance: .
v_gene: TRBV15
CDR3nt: TGTGCCACCAGCAGCACCCTCAGGGCCCTCGATGAAAAACTGTTTTTT
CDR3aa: CATSSTLRALDEKLFF

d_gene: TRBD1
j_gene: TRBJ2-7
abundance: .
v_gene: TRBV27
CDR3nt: TGTGCCAGCAGCTCAGGACAGGGAGGCGAGCAGTACTTC
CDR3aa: CASSSGQGGEQYF

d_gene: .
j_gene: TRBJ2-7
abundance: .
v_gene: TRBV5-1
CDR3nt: TGCGCCAGCAGCCAGGACTCTATCGGTGGGTACGAGCAGTACTTC
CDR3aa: CASSQDSIGGYEQYF

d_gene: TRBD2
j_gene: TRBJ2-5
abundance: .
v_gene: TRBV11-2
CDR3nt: TGTGCCAGCAGCTTGTACGCGGCTAGCGGGGGCGAGACCCAGTACTTC
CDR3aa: CASSLYAASGGETQYF

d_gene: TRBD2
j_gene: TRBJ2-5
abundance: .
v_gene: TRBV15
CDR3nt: TGTGCCACCAGAGCAAGCGGGGGGGCGGCTGGAGAGACCCAGTACTTC
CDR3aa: CATRASGGAAGETQYF

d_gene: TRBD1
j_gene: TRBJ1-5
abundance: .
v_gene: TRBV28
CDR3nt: TGTGCCAGCATAGGGTGGGACAGGGTTCAGCCCCAGCATTTT
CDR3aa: CASIGWDRVQPQHF

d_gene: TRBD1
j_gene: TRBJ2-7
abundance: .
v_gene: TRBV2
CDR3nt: TGTGCCAGCAGTCCGGGGGATCCGGGACAGGGAACCTACGAGCAGTACTTC
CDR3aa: CASSPGDPGQGTYEQYF

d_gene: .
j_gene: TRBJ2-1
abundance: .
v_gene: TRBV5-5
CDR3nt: TGTGCCAGCAGCCAAGGACAGAAGTACAATGAGCAGTTCTTC
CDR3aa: CASSQGQKYNEQFF

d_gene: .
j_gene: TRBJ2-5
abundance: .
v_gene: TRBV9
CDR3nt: TGTGCCAGCAGCCAGGGAGACCGGACAGCACAAGAGACCCAGTACTTC
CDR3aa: CASSQGDRTAQETQYF

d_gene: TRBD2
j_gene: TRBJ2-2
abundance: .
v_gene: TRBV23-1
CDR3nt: TGCGCCAGCAGTCGGTGCGGGGGGACCACCAACGGGGAGCTGTTTTTT
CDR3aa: CASSRCGGTTNGELFF

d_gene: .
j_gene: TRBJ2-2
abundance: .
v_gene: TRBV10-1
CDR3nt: TGCGCCAGCGGGGCCTGGTCTCCCGGGGAGCTGTTTTTT
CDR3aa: CASGAWSPGELFF

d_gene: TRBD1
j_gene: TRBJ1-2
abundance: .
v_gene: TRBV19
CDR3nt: TGTGCCAGTGGGACAGGGATCTATGGCTACACCTTC
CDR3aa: CASGTGIYGYTF

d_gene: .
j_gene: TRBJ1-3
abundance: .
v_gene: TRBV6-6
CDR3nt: TGTGCCAGCAGTGTCAGTCTGGCAGGGTTGGGAAACACCATATATTTT
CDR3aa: CASSVSLAGLGNTIYF

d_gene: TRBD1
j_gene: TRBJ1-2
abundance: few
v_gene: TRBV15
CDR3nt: TGTGCCACCAGCGCAGGGGGCTCTTCTTATGGCTACACCTTC
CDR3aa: CATSAGGSSYGYTF

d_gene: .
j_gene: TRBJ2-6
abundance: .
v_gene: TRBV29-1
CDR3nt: TGCAGCGTGCGGTTCTTTGGGGCCAACGTCCTGACTTTC
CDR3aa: CSVRFFGANVLTF

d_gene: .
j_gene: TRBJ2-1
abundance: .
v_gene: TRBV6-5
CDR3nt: TGTGCCAGCAGTTACAGTTTACAGAGCTCCTACAATGAGCAGTTCTTC
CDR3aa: CASSYSLQSSYNEQFF

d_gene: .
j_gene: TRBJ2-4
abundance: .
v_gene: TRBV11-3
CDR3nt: TGTGCCAGCAGGGCTCGGGTAGAGAACATTCAGTACTTC
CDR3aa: CASRARVENIQYF

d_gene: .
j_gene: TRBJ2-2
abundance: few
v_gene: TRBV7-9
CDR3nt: TGTGCCAGCAGCCATGGACTCCCTGGTGCCGGGGAGCTGTTTTTT
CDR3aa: CASSHGLPGAGELFF

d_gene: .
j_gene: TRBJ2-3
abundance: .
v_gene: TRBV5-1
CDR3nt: TGCGCCAGCAGCTTTGCGGTGCCTACAGATACGCAGTATTTT
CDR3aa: CASSFAVPTDTQYF

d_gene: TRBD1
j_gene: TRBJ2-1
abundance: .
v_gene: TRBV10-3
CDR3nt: TGTGCCATCAACATACAGGGGGGCTCCTACAATGAGCAGTTCTTC
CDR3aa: CAINIQGGSYNEQFF

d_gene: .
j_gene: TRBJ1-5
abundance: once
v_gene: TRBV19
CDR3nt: TGTGCCAGTGGCGACCGGGACACAGATTTTCAGCCCCAGCATTTT
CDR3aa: CASGDRDTDFQPQHF

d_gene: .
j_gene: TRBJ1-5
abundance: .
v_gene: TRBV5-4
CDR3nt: TGTGCCAGCAGCTTGGAGTGGAACCGAGGAGACAATCAGCCCCAGCATTTT
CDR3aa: CASSLEWNRGDNQPQHF